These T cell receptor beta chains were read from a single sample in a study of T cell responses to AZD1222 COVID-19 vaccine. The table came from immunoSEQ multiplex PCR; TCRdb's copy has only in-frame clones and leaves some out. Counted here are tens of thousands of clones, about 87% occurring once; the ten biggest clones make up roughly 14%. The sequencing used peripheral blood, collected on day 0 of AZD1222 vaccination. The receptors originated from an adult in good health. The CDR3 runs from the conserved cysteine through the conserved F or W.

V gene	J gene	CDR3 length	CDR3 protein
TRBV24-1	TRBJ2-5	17	CATSDFVGVGGLATQYF
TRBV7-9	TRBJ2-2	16	CASSFQGALGTGELFF
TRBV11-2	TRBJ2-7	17	CASSRTTSGSASYEQYF
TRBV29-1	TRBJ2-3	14	CSAWDRGQSDTQYF
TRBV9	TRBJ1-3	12	CASSLGGNTIYF
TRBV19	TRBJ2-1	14	CASSSSGSTDEQFF
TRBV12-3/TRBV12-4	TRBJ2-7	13	CASSPLGNYEQYF
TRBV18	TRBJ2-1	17	CASSPRRGTTSGNEQFF
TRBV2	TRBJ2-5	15	CASSELGSGGETQYF
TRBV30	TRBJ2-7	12	CAWNRGSYEQYF
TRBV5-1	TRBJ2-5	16	CASSLGGLTNERTQYF
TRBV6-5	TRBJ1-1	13	CASSLTGNTEAFF
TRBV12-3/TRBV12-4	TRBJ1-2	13	CASSPQISYGYTF
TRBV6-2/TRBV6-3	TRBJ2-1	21	CASSSSLSGISGPREYNEQFF
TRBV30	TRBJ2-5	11	CAKTSGETQYF
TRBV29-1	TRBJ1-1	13	CSVATGLNTEAFF
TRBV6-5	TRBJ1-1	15	CASSPLGRENTEAFF
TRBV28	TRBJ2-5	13	CASSGTNQETQYF
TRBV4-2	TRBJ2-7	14	CASSQELSAYEQYF
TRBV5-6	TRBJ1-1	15	CASSSAGTLNTEAFF
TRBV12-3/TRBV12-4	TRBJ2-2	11	CARNRTGELFF
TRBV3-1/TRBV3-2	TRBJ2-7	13	CASSPGTSDEQYF
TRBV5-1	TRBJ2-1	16	CASSLGTGLSYNEQFF
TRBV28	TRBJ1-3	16	CASTSGTGRSGNTIYF
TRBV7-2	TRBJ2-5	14	CASSLARGSETQYF
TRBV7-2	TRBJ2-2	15	CASSLASLNTGELFF
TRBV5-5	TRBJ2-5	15	CASSLAAGGKETQYF
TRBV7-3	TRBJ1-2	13	CASSEQGGYGYTF
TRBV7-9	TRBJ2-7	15	CASSPEAGGPYEQYF
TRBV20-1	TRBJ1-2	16	CSASSPTGGSNYGYTF
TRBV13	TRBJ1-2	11	CASSLGGGYTF
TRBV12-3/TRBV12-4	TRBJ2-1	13	CASSSGRYNEQFF
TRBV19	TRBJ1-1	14	CASSIAGASTEAFF
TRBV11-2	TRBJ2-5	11	CASTQGETQYF
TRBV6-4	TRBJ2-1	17	CASSEPSTGGYYNEQFF
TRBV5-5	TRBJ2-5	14	CASSSLGIQETQYF
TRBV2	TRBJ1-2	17	CASSWPGQGAVADGYTF
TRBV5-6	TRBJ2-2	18	CASSYRTSGFQNTGELFF
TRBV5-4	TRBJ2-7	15	CASSSVRGMRYEQYF
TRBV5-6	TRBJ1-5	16	CASSRRGQGINQPQHF
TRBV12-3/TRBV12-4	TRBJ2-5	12	CASSPDQETQYF